One T cell receptor (beta chain) is described in this entry. As yet, its antigen is unknown. The data belong to a study of cytomegalovirus exposure and HLA in healthy donors. The CDR3 is made up of 17 amino acids. Germline V lookup: CDR1 SEHNR, CDR2 FQNEAQ (reference sequence). V was shortened by 1 base and J by 8 bases, with 20 bases between the two germline ends. Overall study results and limits: Some V segments could not be told apart, so they were left out, TRBV6-2 and TRBV6-3 among them. Among TCR beta chains of equal frequency, HLA-associated ones were more clonally expanded in a later analysis. A later analysis linked some 17,000 TCR beta sequences to HLA alleles at 0.05 false discovery rate.

Researchers ran the PCR with 60 Vbeta and 13 Jbeta primers. Sequencing was performed with immunoSEQ multiplex PCR; in TCRdb, only in-frame clones are kept and a portion is missing. The table records some 160,000 clones, around 83% of them present only once. This receptor was taken from a man between 45 and 60 years old in good health and CMV-seropositive. The genes are TRBV7-9 and TRBJ1-4; D is perhaps TRBD1 (6 bases). The sample consisted of PBMCs. The CDR3 region is CASSLEPLGDIGEKLFF. For the CDR3, the DNA is TGTGCCAGCAGCTTAGAGCCCCTAGGGGACATTGGGGAAAAACTGTTTTTT.